One sample yielded the 26 T cell receptor beta chains listed below, sequenced in a study of post-analysis software for immune sequencing data. Prepared libraries of TCR beta cDNA carried unique molecular identifiers. TCRdb processed the PCR reads anew with MiXCR; each CDR3 protein has one entry. Of 820,000 or so distinct CDR3 sequences in the sample, about 53% were seen once. Regarding the study as a whole: With TRBV5-6, TRBV5-1 and TRBV20-1 included, 4 to 6 TRBV segments were more frequent in patients than in controls.

Antigens of these TCRs are unknown. Sequencing used blood. These receptors were collected from a girl aged 5-17 years with multiple sclerosis.

This chain joins TRBV29-1 and TRBJ1-2, with a weak D call TRBD1 (5 bases). Deletions cut 6 bases from V and 0 bases from J, with 20 bases between. This CDR3 has 16 residues. In germline, CDR1 is SQVTM, CDR2 ANQGSEA. The CDR3 DNA sequence: TGCAGCGTGTTCTATTTTTTCCGGGACTCTAACTATGGCTACACCTTC. Translated, it gives CSVFYFFRDSNYGYTF.

This sequence joins TRBV20-1 and TRBJ2-1, with 7 bases that match TRBD1. This CDR3 comprises 13 residues. Germline lookup yields CDR1 DFQATT and CDR2 SNEGSKA (reference sequence). V shed 6 bases, J shed 4 bases, and the junction held 6 bases outside the gene matches. CDR3 amino acids: CSAPGQEYNEQFF. CDR3 coding DNA: TGCAGTGCCCCCGGACAGGAGTACAATGAGCAGTTCTTC.

This clonotype has a handful of counts. The chain combines TRBV5-1 with TRBJ2-6, with D uncertain. The germline CDR1 and CDR2 sequences are SGHRS and YFSETQ. The CDR3 is 15 amino acids. Between the trimmed V and J ends, which lost 1 base and 2 bases, there was a span of 7 bases. CDR3 protein: CASSLIGTGANVLTF. CDR3 nucleotides: TGCGCCAGCAGCTTGATAGGGACTGGGGCCAACGTCCTGACTTTC.

The chain joins TRBV3-1 to TRBJ2-5, with D perhaps matching TRBD2 (5 bases). CDR3 length: 14 residues. With 3 bases removed from V and 5 bases from J, the gap between germline ends came to 13 bases. Germline CDR1 reads LGHDT; CDR2 reads YNNKEL (reference sequence). The CDR3: CASSHLGGIETQYF. CDR3 nucleotide sequence: TGTGCCAGCAGCCACTTAGGAGGTATCGAGACCCAGTACTTC.

Comment on this clonotype: A read error may be the cause here, since a much bigger clone is one base away. The CDR3 coding sequence is TGTGCCGGCAGCCAATGGACAGGGCTTGGGTATGGCTACACCTTC. This gives the protein CAGSQWTGLGYGYTF. V is TRBV3-1 and J is TRBJ1-2; 8 nucleotides agree with TRBD1. CDR1 LGHDT and CDR2 YNNKEL come from the germline V gene (reference sequence). The CDR3 is made up of 15 amino acids. Full variable domain (outside the CDR3, taken from reference TRBV3-1 and TRBJ1-2): DTAVSQTPKYLVTQMGNDKSIKCEQNLGHDTMYWYKQDSKKFLKIMFSYNNKELIINETVPNRFSPKSPDKAHLNLHINSLELGDSAVYFCAGSQWTGLGYGYTFGSGTRLTVV.

V gene TRBV14 combines with J gene TRBJ2-5; 9 nucleotides agree with TRBD2. CDR1 and CDR2 (germline): SGHDN, FVKESK. V shed 3 bases and J 5 bases; nucleotides not matched to a gene: 7. The CDR3 loop spans 15 amino acids. CDR3: CASSQALAGVETQYF. The CDR3 coding sequence is TGTGCCAGCAGCCAGGCGTTAGCGGGAGTCGAGACCCAGTACTTC.

The chain carries TRBV29-1 and TRBJ2-3; D uncertain. Trimming shortened V by 1 base and J by 2 bases, and 19 bases separated the two germline ends. Germline CDR1 and CDR2: SQVTM and ANQGSEA. The CDR3 is 17 residues long. In DNA form, the CDR3 reads TGCAGCGTTGAAGGAAATGACTGGACCGGCCCCACAGATACGCAGTATTTT. Residues: CSVEGNDWTGPTDTQYF.

The sample holds one count of this clonotype. The chain recombines TRBV5-1 with TRBJ2-1; possibly TRBD1 or TRBD2 for D (5 bases each). V lost 0 bases and J 2 bases, leaving 9 bases between the germline ends. Germline-derived CDR1 and CDR2 are SGHRS and YFSETQ. The length of the CDR3 is 15 residues. The CDR3, as DNA: TGCGCCAGCAGCTTGGCGGGGCCGACCTACAATGAGCAGTTCTTC. Translated, it gives CASSLAGPTYNEQFF.

This clonotype was picked up a small number of times. The chain recombines TRBV29-1 with TRBJ2-1; D tentatively reads TRBD1 or TRBD2 (5 bases each). V was cut by 7 bases and J by 0 bases, with 13 bases left in between. The CDR3 is 14 amino acids. From germline, CDR1 is SQVTM and CDR2 ANQGSEA. The CDR3 loop reads CSGGRADSYNEQFF. The DNA for the CDR3 is TGCAGCGGGGGACGGGCGGACTCCTACAATGAGCAGTTCTTC.

The chain uses TRBV12-3 or TRBV12-4 and TRBJ1-2; TRBD1 aligns across 9 bases. This CDR3 contains 17 residues. J gave up 0 bases and V 5 bases, and 10 bases lay outside the gene matches. The CDR3 loop reads CASSLNRGRLTNYGYTF. The DNA of the CDR3 is TGTGCCAGCAGTCTAAACAGGGGGCGGTTGACTAACTATGGCTACACCTTC.

Comments on this clonotype: One end of the junction varies from germline; a read error may be responsible. The genes are TRBV5-1 and TRBJ2-5, with 10 bases identical to TRBD2. The length of the CDR3 is 14 residues. From germline, CDR1 is SGHRS and CDR2 YFSETQ. In nucleotides, the CDR3 is TGCGCCATCAGCTTCCCGGGACTAGCGGAGACCCAGTACTTC. Translation: CAISFPGLAETQYF.

A single count supports this clonotype. The CDR3 sequence is CASSQTPSTDTQYF. In DNA, the CDR3 is TGTGCCAGCAGCCAAACCCCTAGCACAGATACGCAGTATTTT. The V call is TRBV3-1, the J call TRBJ2-3; D not certain. The V gene's germline CDR1 is LGHDT and CDR2 YNNKEL (reference sequence). Deletions cut 2 bases from V and 0 bases from J, with 6 bases between. This CDR3 comprises 14 residues.

This clonotype was picked up a small number of times. The chain carries TRBV29-1 and TRBJ2-7, with TRBD1 matching over 10 bases. The V gene end was trimmed by 6 bases and the J gene end by 4 bases; junction bases not matched to a gene: 9. Germline lookup yields CDR1 SQVTM and CDR2 ANQGSEA. This CDR3 has 14 amino acids. The CDR3 DNA sequence: TGCAGCGTGAACGACGACAGGGGGCCATACGAGCAGTACTTC. Translated, it gives CSVNDDRGPYEQYF.

The CDR3 bases are TGCAGTGCTAGAGGGTCCGGAGACAATGAGCAGTTCTTC. Encoded protein: CSARGSGDNEQFF. The rearrangement links TRBV20-1 to TRBJ2-1; D unresolved. Trimming stripped 1 base from V and 5 bases from J, with 9 bases between. This CDR3 spans 13 amino acids. Germline V gene sequence: CDR1 DFQATT, CDR2 SNEGSKA (reference sequence).

This chain connects TRBV7-3 to TRBJ1-1; tentative D call: TRBD1 (6 bases). The germline CDR1 and CDR2 sequences are SGHTA and FQGTGA. Trimming took 0 bases from V and 1 from J, leaving 12 bases between them. The CDR3 has 16 residues. As DNA, the CDR3 is TGTGCCAGCAGCTTAACGTTCACAGGGAAGAACACTGAAGCTTTCTTT. Translation gives CASSLTFTGKNTEAFF.

This chain links TRBV20-1 with TRBJ2-5; the D gene is possibly TRBD1 (5 bases). Trimming pared 0 bases from V and 5 bases from J, leaving 13 bases between. This CDR3 has 14 residues. The V gene's germline CDR1 is DFQATT and CDR2 SNEGSKA (reference sequence). CDR3 in DNA: TGCAGTGCTAGAGATCTGACAGAAGGGGAGACCCAGTACTTC. Protein product: CSARDLTEGETQYF.

The rearrangement joins TRBV29-1 to TRBJ2-1; TRBD2 agrees at 11 bases. From germline, CDR1 is SQVTM and CDR2 ANQGSEA. V gave up 6 bases and J gave up 12 bases; unmatched junction bases: 13. This CDR3 region has 14 residues. The CDR3 protein is CSVGGLAAWVGQFF. The CDR3 DNA reads TGCAGCGTCGGGGGACTAGCGGCCTGGGTTGGGCAGTTCTTC.

This clonotype has only a few counts. The chain recombines TRBV29-1 with TRBJ2-6; possibly TRBD2 for D (6 bases). This CDR3 region has 14 residues. Germline V gives CDR1 SQVTM, CDR2 ANQGSEA. V was pared by 6 bases and J by 3 bases, with 12 bases between. This chain's CDR3 is CSVGEVGGANVLTF. The CDR3 DNA follows: TGCAGCGTAGGGGAGGTTGGTGGGGCCAACGTCCTGACTTTC.

The chain uses TRBV12-3 or TRBV12-4 and TRBJ1-2, with TRBD1 as a possible D gene (5 bases). V was pared by 1 base and J by 0 bases, with 12 bases between. The CDR3 contains 16 residues. The chain's CDR3 is CASSLGLGVANYGYTF. The CDR3 nucleotides read TGTGCCAGCAGTTTAGGCCTGGGGGTAGCTAACTATGGCTACACCTTC.

The chain has TRBV5-5 and TRBJ2-5; no clear D gene. The CDR3 runs 15 residues. Germline V gene sequence: CDR1 SGHKS, CDR2 YYEKEE (reference sequence). The V gene lost 4 bases and the J gene lost 2 bases, with 15 bases spanning the gap. The CDR3 bases are TGTGCCAGCAGCCCCCTTAGAAGGGCACAAGAGACCCAGTACTTC. Its translation is CASSPLRRAQETQYF.

The chain recombines TRBV7-2 with TRBJ2-3; D might be TRBD1 or TRBD2, each matching 7 bases. The CDR3 sequence is 17 residues long. V lost 4 bases and J lost 4, with 21 bases in between. Germline assignment: CDR1 SGHTA and CDR2 FQGNSA. The CDR3 bases are TGTGCCAGCAGCTCAATTTTGCGGGGGAGGGGGCCAGATACGCAGTATTTT. Its translation is CASSSILRGRGPDTQYF. Supplemented by reference TRBV7-2 and TRBJ2-3, the full variable domain reads GAGVSQSPSNKVTEKGKDVELRCDPISGHTALYWYRQSLGQGLEFLIYFQGNSAPDKSGLPSDRFSAERTGGSVSTLTIQRTQQEDSAVYLCASSSILRGRGPDTQYFGPGTRLTVL.

This chain joins TRBV5-5 and TRBJ2-7; 7 nucleotides align to TRBD1. Germline assignment: CDR1 SGHKS and CDR2 YYEKEE (reference sequence). V shed 5 bases and J 2 bases; nucleotides not matched to a gene: 13. The CDR3 covers 16 residues. The CDR3 here is CASRPSPGQSPYEQYF. CDR3 nucleotide sequence: TGTGCCAGCAGACCCTCCCCGGGACAGAGTCCCTACGAGCAGTACTTC.

The rearrangement uses TRBV3-1 and TRBJ2-1, with 7 bases matching TRBD2. In germline, CDR1 is LGHDT, CDR2 YNNKEL (reference sequence). The V gene end was trimmed by 6 bases and the J gene end by 6 bases; junction bases not matched to a gene: 5. CDR3 length equals 13 residues. The CDR3 reads CASSQREFNEQFF. The CDR3 coding sequence is TGTGCCAGCAGTCAGCGGGAATTCAATGAGCAGTTCTTC.

This chain links TRBV11-2 with TRBJ2-7; D is possibly TRBD1 (7 bases). V was trimmed by 2 bases and J by 3 bases, leaving 14 bases between them. The CDR3 runs 15 residues. The germline V gene encodes CDR1 SGHAT and CDR2 FQNNGV. CDR3 DNA: TGTGCCAGCAGCTTACCCAGGGGGGCAAACTACGAGCAGTACTTC. Its translation: CASSLPRGANYEQYF.

The chain is built from TRBV5-1 and TRBJ2-3; D may be TRBD1 (6 bases). This CDR3 spans 15 amino acids. The V and J ends lost 4 bases and 2 bases respectively, with 14 bases between them. The V gene's germline CDR1 is SGHRS and CDR2 YFSETQ. The CDR3 spells CASSPDRDSTDTQYF. The CDR3 DNA is TGCGCCAGCAGCCCGGACAGAGACTCCACAGATACGCAGTATTTT.

This clonotype appeared many times. The CDR3: CSVGTLSRKGKETQYF. The CDR3 DNA reads TGCAGCGTAGGGACTCTGTCCCGGAAGGGCAAAGAGACCCAGTACTTC. This chain uses TRBV29-1 with TRBJ2-5; D is perhaps TRBD2 (6 bases). Germline CDR1 and CDR2: SQVTM and ANQGSEA. The CDR3 sequence is 16 residues long. V dropped 6 bases and J dropped 3 bases, with 23 bases sitting between them.